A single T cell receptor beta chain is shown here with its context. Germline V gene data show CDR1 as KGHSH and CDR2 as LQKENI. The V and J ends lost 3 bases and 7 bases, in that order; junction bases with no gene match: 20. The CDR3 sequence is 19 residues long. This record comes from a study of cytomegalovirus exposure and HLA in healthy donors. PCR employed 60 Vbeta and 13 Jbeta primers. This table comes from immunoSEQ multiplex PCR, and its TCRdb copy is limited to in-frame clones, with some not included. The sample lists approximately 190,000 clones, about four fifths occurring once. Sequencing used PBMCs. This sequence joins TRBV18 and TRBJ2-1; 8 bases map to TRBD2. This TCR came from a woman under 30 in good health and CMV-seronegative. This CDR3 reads CASSPAGAGEGAVKNEQFF. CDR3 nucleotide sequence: TGTGCCAGCTCACCCGCAGGAGCGGGAGAGGGCGCGGTTAAAAATGAGCAGTTCTTC.